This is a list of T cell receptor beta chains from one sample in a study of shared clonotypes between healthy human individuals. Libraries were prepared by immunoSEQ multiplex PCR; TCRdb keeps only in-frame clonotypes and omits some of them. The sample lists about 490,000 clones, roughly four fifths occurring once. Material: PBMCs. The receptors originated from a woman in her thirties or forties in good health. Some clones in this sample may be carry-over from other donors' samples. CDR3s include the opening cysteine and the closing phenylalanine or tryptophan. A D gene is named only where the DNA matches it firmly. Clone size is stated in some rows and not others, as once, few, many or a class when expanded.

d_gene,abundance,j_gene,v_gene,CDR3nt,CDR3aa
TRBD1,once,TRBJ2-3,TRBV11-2,TGTGCCAGCAGACCCGGGACAGCTGCAGATACGCAGTATTTT,CASRPGTAADTQYF
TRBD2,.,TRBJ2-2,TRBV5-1,TGCGCCAGCAGCTACGGACTAGCGGGACTTCTGGCCGGGGAGCTGTTTTTT,CASSYGLAGLLAGELFF
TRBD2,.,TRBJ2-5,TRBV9,TGTGCCAGCAGCGTAGGCTCGGGGGGAGAAGAGACCCAGTACTTC,CASSVGSGGEETQYF
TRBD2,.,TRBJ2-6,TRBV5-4,TGTGCCAGCAGCCCGGGACTAGCGGGTCCTAGCTCTGGGGCCAACGTCCTGACTTTC,CASSPGLAGPSSGANVLTF
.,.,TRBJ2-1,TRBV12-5,TGTGCCAGTGGTTTAGGGACACCATATGAGCAGTTCTTC,CASGLGTPYEQFF
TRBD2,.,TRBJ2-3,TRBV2,TGTGCCAGTAGACTAGCGGGAGGCAGGGATACGCAGTATTTT,CASRLAGGRDTQYF
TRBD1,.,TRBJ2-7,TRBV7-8,TGTGCCAGCAGCCTCCGGGACAGCTCCTACGAGCAGTACTTC,CASSLRDSSYEQYF
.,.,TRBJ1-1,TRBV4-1,TGCGCCAGCAGCTTCGGGACGGCGAACACTGAAGCTTTCTTT,CASSFGTANTEAFF
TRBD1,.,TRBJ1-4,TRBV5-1,TGCGCCAGCAGCCCCGAAGGCTCACAGGGGGTTCATGAAAAACTGTTTTTT,CASSPEGSQGVHEKLFF
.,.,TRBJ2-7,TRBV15,TGTGCCACCAGACCCTCCGGGGTCTACGAGCAGTACTTC,CATRPSGVYEQYF
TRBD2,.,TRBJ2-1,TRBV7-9,TGTGCCAGCAGCTCCGTTGTCGGCGGCGGGGGGCTCAATGAGCAGTTCTTC,CASSSVVGGGGLNEQFF
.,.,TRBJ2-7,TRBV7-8,TGTGCCAGCAGCTTTATGAACTCCTACGAGCAGTACTTC,CASSFMNSYEQYF
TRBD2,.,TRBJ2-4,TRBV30,TGTGCCTGGAGGCTGGCGGGAGGAGTGAACATTCAGTACTTC,CAWRLAGGVNIQYF
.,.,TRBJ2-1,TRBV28,TGTGCCAGCAGCACCGACAGGGGGCGCGGCGGGAGGGGGACCTACAATGAGCAGTTCTTC,CASSTDRGRGGRGTYNEQFF
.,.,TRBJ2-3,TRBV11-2,TGTGCCAGCAGCTCCGTGATAGTTGCAGATACGCAGTATTTT,CASSSVIVADTQYF
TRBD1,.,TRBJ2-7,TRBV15,TGTGCCACCAGCGAAACAGGGGTCGACGAGCAGTACTTC,CATSETGVDEQYF
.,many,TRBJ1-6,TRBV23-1,TGCGCCAGCAGCCGGGGCCTCCTCTCCCTCCACTTT,CASSRGLLSLHF
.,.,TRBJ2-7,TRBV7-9,TGTGCCAGCAGCTTGGGTCCCGGCTACGAGCAGTACTTC,CASSLGPGYEQYF
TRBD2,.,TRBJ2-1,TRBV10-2,TGCGCCAGCAGGCTTCTAGCGGGGGGTAATGAGCAGTTCTTC,CASRLLAGGNEQFF
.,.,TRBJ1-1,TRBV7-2,TGTGCCAGCAGCTTACGCGCAGTTTTCATGAACACTGAAGCTTTCTTT,CASSLRAVFMNTEAFF
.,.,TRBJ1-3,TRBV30,TGTGCCTGGAGTGTACCCAAATACCTAGGGGGAAACACCATATATTTT,CAWSVPKYLGGNTIYF
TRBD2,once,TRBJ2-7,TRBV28,TGTGCCAGCAGACTCGATGGGTGGGCTAGCGGGAGGGGATCCTACGAGCAGTACTTC,CASRLDGWASGRGSYEQYF
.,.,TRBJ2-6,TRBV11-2,TGTGCCAGCAGGACCGCCGGCGGATCCTCTGGGGCCAACGTCCTGACTTTC,CASRTAGGSSGANVLTF
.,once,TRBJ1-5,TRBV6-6,TGTGCCAGCAGTTACCCGGACGGCAATCAGCCCCAGCATTTT,CASSYPDGNQPQHF
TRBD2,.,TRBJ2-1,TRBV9,TGTGCCAGCAGCGTAGGGGGACTAGCGGGACACAATGAGCAGTTCTTC,CASSVGGLAGHNEQFF
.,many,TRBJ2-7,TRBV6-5,TGTGCCAGCAGTGACAAGGGGTCCCCCTCCGAGCAGTACTTC,CASSDKGSPSEQYF
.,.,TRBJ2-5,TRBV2,TGTGCCAGCAGTGTTGGCGGGGCACGAGAGACCCAGTACTTC,CASSVGGARETQYF
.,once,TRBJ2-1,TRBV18,TGTGCCAGCTCACCGGGGGGCGGAAACAATGAGCAGTTCTTC,CASSPGGGNNEQFF
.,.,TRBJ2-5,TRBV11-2,TGTGCCAGCAGCCCCCCCCTGGTGGGGGGAGAGACCCAGTACTTC,CASSPPLVGGETQYF
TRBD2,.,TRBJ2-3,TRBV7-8,TGTGCCAGCAGCCAAGCGGGAGGGCGCGATACGCAGTATTTT,CASSQAGGRDTQYF
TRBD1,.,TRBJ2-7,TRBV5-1,TGCGCCAGCAGCTTGGGACAGGGTGTGAACGAGCAGTACTTC,CASSLGQGVNEQYF
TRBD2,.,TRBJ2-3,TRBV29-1,TGCAGCGGTGGGACTAGCGGGAGTGATACGCAGTATTTT,CSGGTSGSDTQYF
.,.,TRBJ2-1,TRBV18,TGTGCCAGCTCATCGGAGAGGGAGCAGTTCTTC,CASSSEREQFF
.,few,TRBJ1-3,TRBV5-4,TGTGCCAGCAGCTCCACCATTTCACAGACTGGAAACACCATATATTTT,CASSSTISQTGNTIYF
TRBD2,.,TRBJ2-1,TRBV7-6,TGTGCCAGCAGACGGACTAGCGACAATGAGCAGTTCTTC,CASRRTSDNEQFF
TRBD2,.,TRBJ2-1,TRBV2,TGTGCCAGCATTAGCGGGAGGACGTCAGATGAGCAGTTCTTC,CASISGRTSDEQFF
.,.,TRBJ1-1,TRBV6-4,TGTGCCAGCAGTGCTGGGTCCACGGGGAACACTGAAGCTTTCTTT,CASSAGSTGNTEAFF
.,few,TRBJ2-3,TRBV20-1,TGCAGTGCTATAGGCACAGATACGCAGTATTTT,CSAIGTDTQYF
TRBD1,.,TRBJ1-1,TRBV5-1,TGCGCCAGCAGGCCCGGGACAGGGGCTCACACTGAAGCTTTCTTT,CASRPGTGAHTEAFF
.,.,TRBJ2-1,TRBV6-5,TGTGCCAGCGGGCGTTCGGTCCACAATGAGCAGTTCTTC,CASGRSVHNEQFF
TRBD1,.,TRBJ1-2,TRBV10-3,TGTGCCATCAGTGAGTCAGGGACAGTTGGCTACACCTTC,CAISESGTVGYTF
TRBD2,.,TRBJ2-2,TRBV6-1,TGTGCCAGCAGGGGGGGGAGTACCGGGGAGCTGTTTTTT,CASRGGSTGELFF
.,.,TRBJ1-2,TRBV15,TGTGCCATCGCAACAACAGCTAACTATGGCTACACCTTC,CAIATTANYGYTF
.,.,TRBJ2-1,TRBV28,TGTGCCAGCAGTTTGACCCGTAAGGCCGGGGGCCGGAACAATGAGCAGTTCTTC,CASSLTRKAGGRNNEQFF